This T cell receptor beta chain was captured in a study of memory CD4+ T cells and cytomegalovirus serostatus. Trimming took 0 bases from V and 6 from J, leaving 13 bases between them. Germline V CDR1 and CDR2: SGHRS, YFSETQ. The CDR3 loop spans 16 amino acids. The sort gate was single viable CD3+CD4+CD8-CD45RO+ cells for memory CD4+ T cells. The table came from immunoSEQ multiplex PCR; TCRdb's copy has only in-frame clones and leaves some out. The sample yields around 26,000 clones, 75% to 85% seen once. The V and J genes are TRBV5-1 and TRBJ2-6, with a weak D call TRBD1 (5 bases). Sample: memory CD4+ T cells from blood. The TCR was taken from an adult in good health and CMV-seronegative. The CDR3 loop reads CASSLAVQGMANVLTF. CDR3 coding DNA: TGCGCCAGCAGCTTGGCCGTGCAGGGTATGGCCAACGTCCTGACTTTC.